This T cell receptor (beta chain) was sequenced in a study of radiotherapy plus CTLA-4 blockade in lung cancer. Study overall: Objective responses were recorded in 15% to 20% of patients, with disease control recorded in 25% to 40%.

Libraries were prepared by immunoSEQ multiplex PCR; TCRdb keeps only in-frame clonotypes and omits some of them. This table holds about 90,000 clones, about 85% found once. Study-wide results and caveats: The best predictor of response was reported to be early blood T cell clone dynamics, with interferon-beta. Clones of tumor-derived TCRs expanded in blood after radiotherapy plus ipilimumab.

This clone came up once. The antigen is unknown. The source material was peripheral blood, sampled from a patient treated with radiotherapy plus ipilimumab. The sequence came from a human donor with non-small cell lung cancer that progressed on radiotherapy plus ipilimumab.

CDR3 loop: CSATRNTEAFF. The DNA for the CDR3 is TGCAGTGCAACGCGGAACACTGAAGCTTTCTTT. The J gene is TRBJ1-1, the V gene TRBV20-1; D is unresolved. Germline CDR1 reads DFQATT; CDR2 reads SNEGSKA (reference sequence). CDR3 length: 11 amino acids. V lost 6 bases, J lost 1 base, and 6 bases lay in between.